This is a list of T cell receptor beta chains from one sample in a study of T-cell memory formation after mild COVID-19. TCRdb used MiXCR to reprocess the 5' RACE reads, holding one entry per CDR3 protein. The sample gives roughly 350,000 distinct CDR3 sequences, over 25% of which show up once; roughly 14% is in the top ten. Sequencing was done on a sample of PBMCs or a T cell subset sorted from them (not recorded which). The source of these receptors is an adult woman who had mild COVID-19 (a few samples of this study predate the infection). Cell type and time point are not known. The CDR3 runs from the conserved cysteine through the conserved F or W. A D gene is named only where the DNA matches it firmly. Rows may omit the clone size; those that give it use once, few, many or a size class.

abundance,j_gene,d_gene,v_gene,CDR3aa,CDR3nt
.,TRBJ2-1,.,TRBV6-2/TRBV6-3,CASSYRAGLSYNEQFF,TGTGCCAGCAGTTACCGTGCGGGGCTCTCCTACAATGAGCAGTTCTTC
once,TRBJ2-3,TRBD1,TRBV6-5,CASSLGTGGILDTQYF,TGTGCCAGCAGCCTAGGGACAGGGGGTATTTTGGATACGCAGTATTTT
.,TRBJ2-7,TRBD2,TRBV5-1,CASSLGLALEQYF,TGCGCCAGCAGCTTAGGACTAGCGCTCGAGCAGTACTTC
.,TRBJ2-7,.,TRBV6-1,CASSERGIWDEQYF,TGTGCCAGCAGTGAGAGGGGTATCTGGGACGAGCAGTACTTC
few,TRBJ1-2,.,TRBV7-9,CASSLDRSPSDYGYTF,TGTGCCAGCAGCTTAGACCGCTCTCCCTCGGACTATGGCTACACCTTC
many,TRBJ1-5,.,TRBV5-5,CASSALGGDSNQPQHF,TGTGCCAGCAGCGCTCTTGGGGGGGATAGCAATCAGCCCCAGCATTTT
few,TRBJ2-7,TRBD1,TRBV7-9,CASSTPGQLMGEQYF,TGTGCCAGCAGCACCCCGGGACAGTTGATGGGGGAGCAGTACTTC
.,TRBJ2-5,.,TRBV5-1,CASSSDRQRETQYF,TGCGCCAGCAGCTCGGACAGACAGAGAGAGACCCAGTACTTC
.,TRBJ2-7,TRBD1,TRBV7-2,CASSLGTGSGEQYF,TGTGCCAGCAGCTTGGGGACAGGCAGCGGGGAGCAGTACTTC
few,TRBJ2-2,TRBD1,TRBV7-6,CASSLGQGLSRVTGELFF,TGTGCCAGCAGCTTAGGACAGGGGTTGTCGAGGGTCACCGGGGAGCTGTTTTTT
.,TRBJ2-5,.,TRBV4-1,CASSRLLGQETQYF,TGCGCCAGCAGCCGGCTACTGGGGCAAGAGACCCAGTACTTC
.,TRBJ2-7,TRBD2,TRBV6-1,CASTPRGLGSYEQYF,TGTGCCAGCACCCCCAGGGGACTAGGGTCCTACGAGCAGTACTTC
.,TRBJ2-5,.,TRBV20-1,CSAWGTSNQETQYF,TGCAGTGCCTGGGGGACCTCAAACCAAGAGACCCAGTACTTC
few,TRBJ2-7,TRBD1,TRBV30,CAWSTGTGNYEQYF,TGTGCCTGGAGTACCGGGACAGGGAACTACGAGCAGTACTTC
few,TRBJ1-1,.,TRBV11-2,CASSLERAGGAFF,TGTGCCAGCAGCTTAGAAAGGGCAGGCGGTGCTTTCTTT
.,TRBJ2-1,.,TRBV12-3/TRBV12-4,CASSLPQGNNEQFF,TGTGCCAGCAGTCTACCCCAGGGAAACAATGAGCAGTTCTTC
many,TRBJ2-7,TRBD1,TRBV5-4,CASSPGTGGYEQYF,TGTGCCAGCAGCCCGGGGACAGGTGGCTACGAGCAGTACTTC
.,TRBJ2-3,.,TRBV7-3,CASSSRRRSDTQYF,TGTGCCAGCAGCTCACGCCGTCGATCAGATACGCAGTATTTT
.,TRBJ2-7,TRBD1,TRBV6-5,CASRPRQGRDYEQYF,TGTGCCAGCAGGCCCAGACAGGGTAGAGACTACGAGCAGTACTTC
few,TRBJ2-6,.,TRBV9,CASSVDRRSGANVLTF,TGTGCCAGCAGCGTAGATCGGCGCTCTGGGGCCAACGTCCTGACTTTC
many,TRBJ2-2,.,TRBV7-6,CASSPGLTNTGELFF,TGTGCCAGCAGCCCGGGACTGACAAACACCGGGGAGCTGTTTTTT
.,TRBJ2-2,.,TRBV7-6,CASRGTILGTGELFF,TGTGCCAGCAGAGGGACGATACTGGGGACCGGGGAGCTGTTTTTT
.,TRBJ2-7,.,TRBV20-1,CSARDGASQGSEQYF,TGCAGTGCTAGAGATGGGGCCTCCCAAGGTTCCGAGCAGTACTTC